This T cell receptor beta chain was captured in a study of blood T cell repertoires in COVID-19. The CDR3 contains 18 residues. How the authors handled the data: It was from reference gene primer amplification that nucleated cell counts were estimated. Repertoires were generated with immunoSEQ multiplex PCR, while TCRdb's copy carries only in-frame clones and drops some. That table is the source of V, J and clone size, and D and trimming were worked out from the DNA. The table lists 180,000 or so clones, 82% of them singletons. This clone was seen once. The rearrangement links TRBV12-2 to TRBJ2-4; the D call TRBD2 from the table was never checked on the DNA. TRBV12-2 is a listed pseudogene. The sample taken for sequencing was peripheral blood. The source is a woman between 65 and 79 years old with acute or convalescent COVID-19. CDR3: CASRLTSTGNHAKNIQYF. Written as DNA, the CDR3 is TGTGCAAGTCGCTTGACTTCCACCGGGAACCACGCCAAAAACATTCAGTACTTC.